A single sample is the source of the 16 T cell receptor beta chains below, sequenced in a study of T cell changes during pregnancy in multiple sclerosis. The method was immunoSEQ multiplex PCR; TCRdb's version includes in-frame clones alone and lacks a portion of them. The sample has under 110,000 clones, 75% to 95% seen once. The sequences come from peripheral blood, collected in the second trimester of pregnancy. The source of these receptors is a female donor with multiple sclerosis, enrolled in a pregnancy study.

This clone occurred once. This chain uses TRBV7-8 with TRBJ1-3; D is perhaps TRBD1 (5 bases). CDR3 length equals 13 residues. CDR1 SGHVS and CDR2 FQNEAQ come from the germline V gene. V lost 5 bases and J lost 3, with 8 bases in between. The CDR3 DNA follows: TGTGCCAGCAGCCAGGGAAGTGGAAACACCATATATTTT. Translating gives CASSQGSGNTIYF.

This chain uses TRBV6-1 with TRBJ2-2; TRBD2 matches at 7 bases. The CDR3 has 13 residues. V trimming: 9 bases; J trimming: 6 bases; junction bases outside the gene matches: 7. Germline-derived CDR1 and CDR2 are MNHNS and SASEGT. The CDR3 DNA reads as TGTGCCAGTTCGGCAGGGAGGGCCGGGGAGCTGTTTTTT. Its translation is CASSAGRAGELFF.

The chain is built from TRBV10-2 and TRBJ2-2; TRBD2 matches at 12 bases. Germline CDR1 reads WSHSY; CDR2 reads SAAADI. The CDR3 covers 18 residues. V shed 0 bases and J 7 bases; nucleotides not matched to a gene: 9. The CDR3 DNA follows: TGCGCCAGCAGTGAGTCGCTAGCGGGAGGGCCTGGTGGCGGGGAGCTGTTTTTT. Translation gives CASSESLAGGPGGGELFF.

In DNA, the CDR3 is TGTGCCAGCAGCCCGGCGGCGTTAGCGGCTGGCTCTGGGGCCAACGTCCTGACTTTC. This sequence encodes CASSPAALAAGSGANVLTF. This chain joins TRBV7-3 and TRBJ2-6; TRBD2 is a possible D gene (6 bases). From germline, CDR1 is SGHTA and CDR2 FQGTGA. Trimming cost V 5 bases and J 0 bases, with 20 bases left between them. This CDR3 is built from 19 residues.

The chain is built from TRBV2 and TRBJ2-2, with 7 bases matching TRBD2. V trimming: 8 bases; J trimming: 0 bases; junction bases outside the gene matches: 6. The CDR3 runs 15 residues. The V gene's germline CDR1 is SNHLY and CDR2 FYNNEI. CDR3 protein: CASSREFANTGELFF. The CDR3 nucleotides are TGTGCCAGCTCGCGGGAGTTCGCGAACACCGGGGAGCTGTTTTTT.

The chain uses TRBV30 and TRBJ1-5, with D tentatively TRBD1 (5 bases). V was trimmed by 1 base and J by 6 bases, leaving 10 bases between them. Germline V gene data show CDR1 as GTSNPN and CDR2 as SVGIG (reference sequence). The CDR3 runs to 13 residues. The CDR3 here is CAWSDGGGQPQHF. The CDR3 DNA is TGTGCCTGGAGTGACGGGGGAGGTCAGCCCCAGCATTTT.

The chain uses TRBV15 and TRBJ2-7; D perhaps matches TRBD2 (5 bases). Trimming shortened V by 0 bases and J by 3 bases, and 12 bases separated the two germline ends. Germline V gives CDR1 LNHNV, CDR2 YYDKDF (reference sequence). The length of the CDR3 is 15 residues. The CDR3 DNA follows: TGTGCCACCAGCAGAGAGAGCGGTTCGAACTACGAGCAGTACTTC. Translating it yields CATSRESGSNYEQYF.

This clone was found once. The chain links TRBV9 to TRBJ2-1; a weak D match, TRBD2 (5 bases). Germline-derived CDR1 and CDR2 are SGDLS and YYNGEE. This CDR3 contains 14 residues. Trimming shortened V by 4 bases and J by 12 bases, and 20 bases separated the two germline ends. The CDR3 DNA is TGTGCCAGCAGCCCGCAGCTAGCCTCAGGTCGGCAGTTCTTC. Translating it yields CASSPQLASGRQFF.

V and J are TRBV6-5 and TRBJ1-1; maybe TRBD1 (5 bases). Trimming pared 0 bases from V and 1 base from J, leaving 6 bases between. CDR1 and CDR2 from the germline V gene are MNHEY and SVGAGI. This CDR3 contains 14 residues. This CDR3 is CASSYSRGNTEAFF. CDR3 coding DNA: TGTGCCAGCAGTTACTCTAGGGGGAACACTGAAGCTTTCTTT.

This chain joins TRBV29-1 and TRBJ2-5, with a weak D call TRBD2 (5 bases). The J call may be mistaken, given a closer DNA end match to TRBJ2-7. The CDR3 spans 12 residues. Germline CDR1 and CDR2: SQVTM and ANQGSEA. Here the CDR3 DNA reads TGCAGCGTTGAAGATAAGGAGGTCGAGCAGTACTTC. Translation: CSVEDKEVEQYF.

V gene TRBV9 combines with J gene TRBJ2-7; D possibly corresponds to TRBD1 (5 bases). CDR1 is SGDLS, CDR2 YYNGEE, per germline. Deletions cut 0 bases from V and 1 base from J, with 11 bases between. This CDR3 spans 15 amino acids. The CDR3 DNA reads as TGTGCCAGCAGCGTAGAACAGGTCCCGTCCTACGAGCAGTACTTC. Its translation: CASSVEQVPSYEQYF.

The chain's CDR3 is CASSLVDRAQETQYF. The CDR3 coding sequence is TGTGCCAGCAGCTTGGTCGACAGGGCACAAGAGACCCAGTACTTC. V usage is TRBV7-2 and J usage is TRBJ2-5; TRBD1 aligns across 7 bases. Trimming removed 3 bases from V and 2 bases from J; junction bases left unmatched: 6. The CDR3 sequence is 15 residues long. Looked up from germline, CDR1 is SGHTA and CDR2 is FQGNSA.

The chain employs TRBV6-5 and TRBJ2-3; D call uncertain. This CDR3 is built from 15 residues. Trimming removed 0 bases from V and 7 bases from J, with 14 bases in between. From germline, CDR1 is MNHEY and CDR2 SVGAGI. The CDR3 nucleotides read TGTGCCAGCAGTTACTCCCCGATAGTGGTAAATACGCAGTATTTT. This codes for CASSYSPIVVNTQYF.

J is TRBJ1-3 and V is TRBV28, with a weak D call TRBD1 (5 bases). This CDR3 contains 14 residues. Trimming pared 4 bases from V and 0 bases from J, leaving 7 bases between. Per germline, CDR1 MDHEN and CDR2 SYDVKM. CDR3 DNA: TGTGCCAGCAGTTGGGACTTCTCTGGAAACACCATATATTTT. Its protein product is CASSWDFSGNTIYF.

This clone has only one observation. The CDR3 reads CASSFTGQLNTEAFF. DNA for the CDR3: TGCGCCAGCAGCTTCACGGGACAACTAAACACTGAAGCTTTCTTT. The chain joins TRBV5-1 to TRBJ1-1, with a possible D match to TRBD1 (6 bases). CDR1 and CDR2 (germline): SGHRS, YFSETQ. The CDR3 extends over 15 amino acids. Trimming shortened V by 2 bases and J by 2 bases, and 13 bases separated the two germline ends. The full variable domain, rest sourced from reference TRBV5-1 and TRBJ1-1, is KAGVTQTPRYLIKTRGQQVTLSCSPISGHRSVSWYQQTPGQGLQFLFEYFSETQRNKGNFPGRFSGRQFSNSRSEMNVSTLELGDSALYLCASSFTGQLNTEAFFGQGTRLTVV.

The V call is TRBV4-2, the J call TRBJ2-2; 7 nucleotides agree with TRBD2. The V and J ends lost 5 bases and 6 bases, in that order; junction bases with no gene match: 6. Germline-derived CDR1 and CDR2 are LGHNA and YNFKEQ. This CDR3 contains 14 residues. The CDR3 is CASSTGLDAGELFF. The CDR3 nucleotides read TGTGCCAGCAGCACAGGACTAGACGCCGGGGAGCTGTTTTTT.